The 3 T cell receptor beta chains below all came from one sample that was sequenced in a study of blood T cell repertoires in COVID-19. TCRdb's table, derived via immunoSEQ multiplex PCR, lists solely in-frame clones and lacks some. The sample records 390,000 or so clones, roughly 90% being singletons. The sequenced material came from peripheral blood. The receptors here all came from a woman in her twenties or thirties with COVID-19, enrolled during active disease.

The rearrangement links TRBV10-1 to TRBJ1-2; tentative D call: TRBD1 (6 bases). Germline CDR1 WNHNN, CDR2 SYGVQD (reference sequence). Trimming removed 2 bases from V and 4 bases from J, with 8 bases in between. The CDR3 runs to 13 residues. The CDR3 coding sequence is TGCGCCAGCAGTGAGGGACAGCTCTATGGCTACACCTTC. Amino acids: CASSEGQLYGYTF.

The CDR3 DNA follows: TGTGCCAGCAGACCCACGGGTGGAAACACCATATATTTT. This encodes CASRPTGGNTIYF. V and J are TRBV3-1 (or the pseudogene TRBV3-2) and TRBJ1-3; unclear D gene. V was cut by 6 bases and J by 3 bases, with 9 bases left in between. Germline V gives CDR1 LGHDT, CDR2 YNNKEL (reference sequence). CDR3 length equals 13 residues.

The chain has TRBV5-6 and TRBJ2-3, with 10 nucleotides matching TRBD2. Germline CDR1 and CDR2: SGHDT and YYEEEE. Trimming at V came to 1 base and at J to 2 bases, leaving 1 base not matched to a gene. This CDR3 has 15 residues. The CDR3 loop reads CASSLTSGDTDTQYF. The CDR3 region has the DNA TGTGCCAGCAGCTTGACTAGCGGGGACACAGATACGCAGTATTTT.